These T cell receptor beta chains were read from a single sample in a study of Ad26.COV2.S vaccination and SARS-CoV-2 variants. The table came from immunoSEQ multiplex PCR; TCRdb's copy has only in-frame clones and leaves some out. The sample yields just under 250,000 clones, 85% to 90% seen once. The sample was peripheral blood, taken in a trial of Ad26.COV2.S vaccine versus placebo. These TCRs come from a person between 18 and 65 years old who received the Ad26.COV2.S COVID-19 vaccine or a placebo. Each CDR3 is given without its conserved first and last residue. The order of the fields is V gene, J gene, clone size, D gene, CDR3 protein. The D gene is left open where the match is weak. Size is omitted from some rows. Given values are once, few, many or a class for expanded clones.

v_call: TRBV5-6; j_call: TRBJ2-1; clone_size: NA; d_call: TRBD2; cdr3_aa: ASSSGTSSYNEQF
v_call: TRBV5-1; j_call: TRBJ2-1; clone_size: NA; d_call: NA; cdr3_aa: ASSLSAEQF
v_call: TRBV5-1; j_call: TRBJ2-7; clone_size: NA; d_call: NA; cdr3_aa: ASSLGGEQY
v_call: TRBV20-1; j_call: TRBJ2-7; clone_size: NA; d_call: NA; cdr3_aa: SASMEGYEQY
v_call: TRBV7-2; j_call: TRBJ2-5; clone_size: NA; d_call: NA; cdr3_aa: ASSLVGWGRKDGTQY
v_call: TRBV19; j_call: TRBJ2-2; clone_size: NA; d_call: NA; cdr3_aa: ASSQPGELF
v_call: TRBV10-1; j_call: TRBJ2-5; clone_size: once; d_call: NA; cdr3_aa: ASSEGGAHETQY
v_call: TRBV5-1; j_call: TRBJ2-5; clone_size: NA; d_call: NA; cdr3_aa: ASNLGGGQETQY
v_call: TRBV5-6; j_call: TRBJ1-5; clone_size: NA; d_call: NA; cdr3_aa: ASSLADGSNQPQH
v_call: TRBV5-6; j_call: TRBJ1-1; clone_size: NA; d_call: TRBD1; cdr3_aa: ASSLVQGARAEAF
v_call: TRBV28; j_call: TRBJ1-2; clone_size: NA; d_call: NA; cdr3_aa: ASSLWRNISPYGYT
v_call: TRBV21-1; j_call: TRBJ1-1; clone_size: NA; d_call: NA; cdr3_aa: ASSAPGLGNTEAF
v_call: TRBV9; j_call: TRBJ2-5; clone_size: once; d_call: NA; cdr3_aa: ASSVGVAETQY
v_call: TRBV5-4; j_call: TRBJ2-1; clone_size: NA; d_call: TRBD2; cdr3_aa: ASSLWGGGSGEQF
v_call: TRBV7-3; j_call: TRBJ2-1; clone_size: NA; d_call: NA; cdr3_aa: ASSLLSEGNEQF
v_call: TRBV9; j_call: TRBJ2-2; clone_size: NA; d_call: TRBD1; cdr3_aa: ASSGTGGELF
v_call: TRBV5-1; j_call: TRBJ1-2; clone_size: NA; d_call: TRBD1; cdr3_aa: ASSLPTGGYGYT
v_call: TRBV6-1; j_call: TRBJ2-5; clone_size: NA; d_call: TRBD2; cdr3_aa: ASSEAGTSFETQY
v_call: TRBV7-2; j_call: TRBJ1-1; clone_size: NA; d_call: NA; cdr3_aa: ASSPPLGHRNTEAF
v_call: TRBV5-1; j_call: TRBJ2-3; clone_size: NA; d_call: NA; cdr3_aa: ASSLEGAGDTQY
v_call: TRBV25-1; j_call: TRBJ1-3; clone_size: few; d_call: NA; cdr3_aa: ASTPGRGAGNTIY
v_call: TRBV7-2; j_call: TRBJ2-7; clone_size: once; d_call: NA; cdr3_aa: ASSRSYEQY
v_call: TRBV9; j_call: TRBJ1-6; clone_size: few; d_call: TRBD1; cdr3_aa: ASSMTGGTYNSPLH
v_call: TRBV6-2/TRBV6-3; j_call: TRBJ1-2; clone_size: NA; d_call: TRBD1; cdr3_aa: ASSPRDRFDGYT
v_call: TRBV30; j_call: TRBJ2-3; clone_size: once; d_call: NA; cdr3_aa: AWIQTRDTQY
v_call: TRBV19; j_call: TRBJ1-4; clone_size: NA; d_call: TRBD1; cdr3_aa: ASSRDRIATNEKLF
v_call: TRBV7-2; j_call: TRBJ2-7; clone_size: once; d_call: TRBD2; cdr3_aa: ASSLAAGAYEQY
v_call: TRBV9; j_call: TRBJ2-7; clone_size: NA; d_call: NA; cdr3_aa: ASSAPQGTDREQY
v_call: TRBV10-3; j_call: TRBJ2-6; clone_size: NA; d_call: NA; cdr3_aa: AISDGGSGANVLT
v_call: TRBV5-1; j_call: TRBJ1-1; clone_size: NA; d_call: NA; cdr3_aa: ASSLATDGGAPREAF
v_call: TRBV6-5; j_call: TRBJ2-5; clone_size: NA; d_call: NA; cdr3_aa: ASSPRGFIETQY
v_call: TRBV15; j_call: TRBJ2-7; clone_size: NA; d_call: TRBD2; cdr3_aa: ATSGAVGLASYEQY
v_call: TRBV19; j_call: TRBJ1-3; clone_size: NA; d_call: NA; cdr3_aa: ASSSGRDSGNTIY
v_call: TRBV7-9; j_call: TRBJ1-2; clone_size: few; d_call: NA; cdr3_aa: ASSFSEGGSFGYT
v_call: TRBV12-3/TRBV12-4; j_call: TRBJ1-2; clone_size: NA; d_call: NA; cdr3_aa: ASSFSLRQGYT